What follows is one T cell receptor (beta chain) and its context. The antigen it binds to is not known. Base qualities are missing; no much larger clone stands one base away. Blood RNA was extracted from unsorted whole blood with TRIzol reagent; germline DNA came from the DNeasy Blood & Tissue kit. Patients had chronic HBV infection and were treatment-naive at sampling. Before surgery, four milliliters of peripheral blood were collected into K2EDTA tubes. This record belongs to a study of tumor-infiltrating lymphocytes in primary liver carcinoma (dated by TCRdb to about 2017). In the study overall: Between November 2015 and early 2016, five patients in China with histopathologically diagnosed primary liver carcinoma had surgical resection. Tumors of the five patients were stage T1-T3 N0M0 with maximum diameters of roughly 4.2 to 11 cm. Samples yielded roughly 3.65 to 7.5 million productive TCRbeta reads; read depth did not differ significantly between tissue types. Repertoires from technical replicates were highly reproducible, with mean shared-clone rates roughly 0.87 and correlation coefficients above 0.95. The study combined TCRbeta repertoire sequencing, expression microarrays and whole-exome sequencing across five regions of each liver tumor, with adjacent normal tissue and blood. A total of around 35 specimens from 5 patients, comprising around 25 tumor regions, 5 adjacent noncancerous liver tissues and 5 peripheral blood samples, were covered by TCRbeta repertoire sequencing. Hepatocellular carcinoma (four) or combined HCC and intrahepatic cholangiocarcinoma (one) was present in the five patients, who were three men and two women aged 30 to 69 years.

Using a constant-region primer and ProtoScript II reverse transcriptase, TCRbeta-specific cDNA was reverse-transcribed from 400 to 550 ng total RNA. Three nested multiplex PCR rounds, following a slightly modified ARM-PCR procedure, were used to build the TCRbeta libraries. Each of the first two PCR rounds ran for about 10 cycles using multiplex TRBV1-TRBV30 forward primers together with a Cbeta reverse primer. Sample barcodes and Illumina adapters were added in a final 25-cycle PCR with Deep VentR polymerase. Before sequencing, amplicons between 200 and 500 bp were purified from gel using a QIAquick gel extraction kit. TCRbeta amplicons were sequenced on an Illumina HiSeq 2500 with 250-bp paired-end reads. The authors processed their data as follows. Quality trimming of reads was performed with Trimmomatic v0.33, and paired reads were merged with FLASH v1.2.11 so that full CDR3 sequences could be recovered. MiGEC v1.2.1b assigned V, D and J germline segments to the rearranged TCRbeta sequences. VDJtools v1.0.0 computed clonotype statistics and Shannon-Wiener diversity indices. Except for diversity analysis, only each sample's 250 most abundant clonotypes were used in subsequent analyses to reduce sampling bias. TCRdb reprocessed the public reads (quality trimming at Q25 with fastp, clone calling with MiXCR) and kept in-frame beta chains. For every CDR3 protein sequence, its rows merge into one entry that carries the most common genes and DNA. In this record, the V and J calls reflect TCRdb's handling and not the investigators' own analysis. The sample table shows about 310,000 distinct CDR3 sequences, and more than 55% are seen once. The leading ten clones occupy about a sixth of the sample.

V is cut by 2 bases and J by 1 base, and the space between the germline ends is 8 bases. The CDR3, from cysteine to phenylalanine, totals 14 residues. The DNA shown is the 42-base CDR3, in frame from base 1. Based on the germline V gene, the CDR1 and CDR2 sequences are MDHEN and SYDVKM. General conclusions and limits of the study: Only a few patients were included in the study, and the authors note that the findings should be validated in a larger study. Compared with blood, tumors had a significantly larger share of the repertoire taken up by the top 250 clones (p = 0.039). Because only the TCR beta chain was sequenced and unpaired alpha chains were not captured, true repertoire diversity is likely underestimated. Repertoire overlap was found to be higher between tumor regions (mean approximately 36%) than between tumor-adjacent (around 17%) or tumor-blood (around 15%) pairs, consistent with antigen-driven expansion. Because the samples were bulk and unsorted, CD4+ and CD8+ T cell repertoires could not be compared.

This sequence uses TRBV28 and TRBJ1-1; the D gene assignment is ambiguous. The source material was peripheral blood. The receptor comes from a woman aged 25 to 39 with primary liver carcinoma and hepatitis B virus infection. The CDR3 region reads CASSLVGRNTEAFF. In nucleotide form, the sequence is TGTGCCAGCAGTTTAGTAGGGAGGAACACTGAAGCTTTCTTT.